This entry lists 8 T cell receptor beta chains sequenced from one sample in a study of cytomegalovirus exposure and HLA in healthy donors. Researchers ran the PCR with 60 Vbeta and 13 Jbeta primers. Assay used: immunoSEQ multiplex PCR; TCRdb lists only in-frame clones, some missing. The table records 150,000 to 200,000 clones, more than 60% of them present only once. Source material: PBMCs. The receptors stem from a man aged 18 to 30 in good health and CMV-seronegative.

The chain uses TRBV18 and TRBJ1-2; 7 bases agree with TRBD1. From germline, CDR1 is KGHSH and CDR2 LQKENI. The CDR3 consists of 14 residues. V dropped 3 bases and J dropped 5; count of bases not matched to a gene: 6. The CDR3 region has the DNA TGTGCCAGCTCACCGGGGACAGCTTATTATGGCTACACCTTC. Amino acids: CASSPGTAYYGYTF.

CDR3 sequence reads: CASSQGRVNEQYF. Here the CDR3 DNA reads TGTGCCAGCAGCCAAGGCAGGGTTAACGAGCAGTACTTC. The rearrangement links TRBV7-8 to TRBJ2-7; TRBD1 is a possible D gene (5 bases). Trimming took 5 bases from V and 5 from J, leaving 13 bases between them. The CDR3 is made up of 13 amino acids. Germline lookup yields CDR1 SGHVS and CDR2 FQNEAQ. Combining the CDR3 with reference TRBV7-8 and TRBJ2-7 gives the whole variable domain GAGVSQSPRYKVAKRGQDVALRCDPISGHVSLFWYQQALGQGPEFLTYFQNEAQLDKSGLPSDRFFAERPEGSVSTLKIQRTQQEDSAVYLCASSQGRVNEQYFGPGTRLTVT.

This clone was picked up one time. This chain links TRBV7-3 with TRBJ2-3; TRBD2 matches 13 bases. The V segment lost 3 bases and the J segment 7 bases; nucleotides outside the gene matches: 4. Germline V CDR1 and CDR2: SGHTA, FQGTGA. This CDR3 comprises 15 residues. Here the CDR3 reads CASSFRTSGGNTQYF. The CDR3 DNA is TGTGCCAGCAGCTTTCGGACTAGCGGGGGTAATACGCAGTATTTT.

This clone has just one count. V is TRBV7-6 and J is TRBJ2-1; possibly TRBD1 for D (6 bases). This CDR3 region has 13 residues. The V end lost 5 bases, the J end lost 10 bases, and 15 bases lay between the germline ends. Germline values: CDR1 SGHVS, CDR2 FNYEAQ. The CDR3 sequence: CASSPSIRGEQFF. CDR3 nucleotide sequence: TGTGCCAGCAGCCCCTCCATCAGGGGCGAGCAGTTCTTC.

The V call is TRBV7-2, the J call TRBJ1-2; D is possibly TRBD1 (6 bases). Trimming removed 5 bases at V and 0 bases at J, with 10 bases between. The germline gives CDR1 SGHTA, CDR2 FQGNSA. The CDR3 length is 14 residues. CDR3 DNA: TGTGCCAGCAGCCTAGGACAGTCTAACTATGGCTACACCTTC. Translation: CASSLGQSNYGYTF.

This clone was recorded only once. CDR3 amino acids: CASSQSRDIYEQFF. CDR3 in DNA: TGCGCCAGCAGTCAGTCCCGGGACATTTATGAGCAGTTCTTC. The chain couples TRBV5-1 to TRBJ2-1; tentatively, D is TRBD1 (6 bases). Germline assignment: CDR1 SGHRS and CDR2 YFSETQ. This CDR3 has 14 amino acids. Trimming pared 5 bases from V and 8 bases from J, leaving 17 bases between.

The rearrangement links TRBV4-2 to TRBJ2-3, with TRBD2 matching over 10 bases. Germline CDR1 is LGHNA and CDR2 is YNFKEQ. There are 16 residues in the CDR3. Germline trimming cut 1 base from V and 4 bases from J; bases unmatched to any gene: 5. This CDR3 reads CASSQASGSGADTQYF. In DNA, the CDR3 is TGTGCCAGCAGCCAAGCTAGCGGGAGCGGGGCAGATACGCAGTATTTT.

The rearrangement uses TRBV10-2 and TRBJ2-7; 7 positions match TRBD2. V shed 3 bases and J 4 bases; nucleotides not matched to a gene: 3. CDR1 WSHSY and CDR2 SAAADI come from the germline V gene. The CDR3 is 13 residues long. The CDR3 nucleotides read TGCGCCAGCAGTGATCTAGCGGATTACGAGCAGTACTTC. Encoded protein: CASSDLADYEQYF.